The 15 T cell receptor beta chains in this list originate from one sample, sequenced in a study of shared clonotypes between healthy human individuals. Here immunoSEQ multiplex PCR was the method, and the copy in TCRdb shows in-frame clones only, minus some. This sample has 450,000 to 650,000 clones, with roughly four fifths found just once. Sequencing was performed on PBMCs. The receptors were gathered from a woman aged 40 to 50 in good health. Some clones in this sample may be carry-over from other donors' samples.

The CDR3 reads CASSPGTRVGNEQFF. The CDR3 DNA follows: TGTGCCAGCAGCCCCGGGACTAGGGTGGGCAATGAGCAGTTCTTC. The chain carries TRBV7-2 and TRBJ2-1; the match to TRBD2 covers 8 bases. The CDR3 sequence is 15 residues long. CDR1 is SGHTA and CDR2 is FQGNSA in the germline V gene. V was clipped by 5 bases and J by 6 bases; unmatched bases: 9.

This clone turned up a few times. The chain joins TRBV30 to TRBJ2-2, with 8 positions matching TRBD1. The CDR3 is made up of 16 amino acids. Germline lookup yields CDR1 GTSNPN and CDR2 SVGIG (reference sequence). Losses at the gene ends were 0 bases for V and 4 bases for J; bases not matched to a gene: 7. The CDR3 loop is CAWSVLGQGATGELFF. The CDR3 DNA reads TGTGCCTGGAGTGTTCTCGGACAGGGCGCCACCGGGGAGCTGTTTTTT.

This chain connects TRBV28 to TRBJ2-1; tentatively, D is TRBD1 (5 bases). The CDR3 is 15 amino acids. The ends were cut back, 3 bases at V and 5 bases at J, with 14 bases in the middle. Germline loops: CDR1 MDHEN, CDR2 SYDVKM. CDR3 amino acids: CASSFPGFGHNEQFF. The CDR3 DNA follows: TGTGCCAGCAGTTTCCCAGGGTTTGGGCACAATGAGCAGTTCTTC.

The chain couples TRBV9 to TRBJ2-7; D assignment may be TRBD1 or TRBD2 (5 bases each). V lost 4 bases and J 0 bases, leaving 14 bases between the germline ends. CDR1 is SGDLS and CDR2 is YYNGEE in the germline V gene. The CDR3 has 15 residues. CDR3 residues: CASSKDPGTSYEQYF. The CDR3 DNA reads TGTGCCAGCAGCAAAGACCCTGGGACCTCCTACGAGCAGTACTTC.

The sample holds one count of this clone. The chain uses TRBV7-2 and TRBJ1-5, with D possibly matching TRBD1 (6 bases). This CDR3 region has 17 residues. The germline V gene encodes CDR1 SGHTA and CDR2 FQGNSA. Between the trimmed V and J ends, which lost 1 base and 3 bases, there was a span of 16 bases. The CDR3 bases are TGTGCCAGCAGCTTAGTGGGAGGGCCGGGGGCCAATCAGCCCCAGCATTTT. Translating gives CASSLVGGPGANQPQHF.

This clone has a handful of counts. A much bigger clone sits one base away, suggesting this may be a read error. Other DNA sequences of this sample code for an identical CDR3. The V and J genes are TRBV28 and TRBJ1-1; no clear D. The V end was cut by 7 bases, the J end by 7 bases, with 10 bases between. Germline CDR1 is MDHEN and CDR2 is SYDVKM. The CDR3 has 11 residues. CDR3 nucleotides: TGTGCCAGCACCGGAGGCTTTGAAGCTTTCTTT. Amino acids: CASTGGFEAFF.

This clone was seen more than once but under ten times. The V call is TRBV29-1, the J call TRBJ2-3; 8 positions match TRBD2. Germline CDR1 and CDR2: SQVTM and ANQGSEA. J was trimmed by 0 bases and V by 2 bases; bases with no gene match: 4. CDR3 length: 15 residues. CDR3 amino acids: CSVEWASGSTDTQYF. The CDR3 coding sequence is TGCAGCGTTGAATGGGCTAGCGGGAGCACAGATACGCAGTATTTT.

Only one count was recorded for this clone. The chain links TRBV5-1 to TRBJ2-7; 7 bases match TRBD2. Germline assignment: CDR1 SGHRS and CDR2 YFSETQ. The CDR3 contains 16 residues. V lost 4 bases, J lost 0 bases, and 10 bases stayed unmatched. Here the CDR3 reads CASSPLAGDPSYEQYF. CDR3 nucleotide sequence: TGCGCCAGCAGCCCCCTGGCGGGAGACCCCTCCTACGAGCAGTACTTC.

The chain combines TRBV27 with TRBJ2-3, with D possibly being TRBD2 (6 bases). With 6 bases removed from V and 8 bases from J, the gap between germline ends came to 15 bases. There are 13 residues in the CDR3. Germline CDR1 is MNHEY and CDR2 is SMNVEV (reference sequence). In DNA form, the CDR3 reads TGTGCCAGCAGGGGCGGGGCCATTGGTACGCAGTATTTT. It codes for CASRGGAIGTQYF.

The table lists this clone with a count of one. CDR3 nucleotides: TGTGCCAGCACTCCTAGGCTAGGCCTCTCTTATGAGCAGTTCTTC. Translation: CASTPRLGLSYEQFF. This chain joins TRBV25-1 and TRBJ2-1; D gene ambiguous. The CDR3 totals 15 residues. Germline values: CDR1 MGHDK, CDR2 SYGVNS. The germline V and J ends were trimmed by 7 bases and 8 bases, with 21 bases remaining between them.

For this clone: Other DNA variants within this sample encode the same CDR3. CDR3 sequence: CASSSDRANTGELFF. CDR3 bases: TGTGCCAGCAGCTCAGACAGGGCGAACACCGGGGAGCTGTTTTTT. The rearrangement joins TRBV7-3 to TRBJ2-2; 7 bases map to TRBD1. The CDR3 covers 15 residues. The trim removed 4 bases at V and 0 bases at J, leaving 2 bases unmatched. Germline V lookup: CDR1 SGHTA, CDR2 FQGTGA.

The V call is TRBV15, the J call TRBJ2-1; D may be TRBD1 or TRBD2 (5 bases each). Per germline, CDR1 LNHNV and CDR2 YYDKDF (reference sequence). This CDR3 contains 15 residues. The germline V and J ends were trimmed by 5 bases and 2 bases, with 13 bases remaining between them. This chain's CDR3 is CATSGRDPAYNEQFF. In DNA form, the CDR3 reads TGTGCCACCAGCGGCCGGGACCCCGCCTACAATGAGCAGTTCTTC. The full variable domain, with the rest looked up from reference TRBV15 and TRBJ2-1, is DAMVIQNPRYQVTQFGKPVTLSCSQTLNHNVMYWYQQKSSQAPKLLFHYYDKDFNNEADTPDNFQSRRPNTSFCFLDIRSPGLGDTAMYLCATSGRDPAYNEQFFGPGTRLTVL.

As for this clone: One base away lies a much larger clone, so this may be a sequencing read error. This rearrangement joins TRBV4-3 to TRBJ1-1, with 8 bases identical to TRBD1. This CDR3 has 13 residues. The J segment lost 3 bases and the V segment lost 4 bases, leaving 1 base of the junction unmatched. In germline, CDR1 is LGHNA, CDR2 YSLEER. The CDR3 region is CASSLDRDTEAFF. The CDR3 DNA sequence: TGCGCCAGCAGCCTGGACAGGGACACTGAAGCTTTCTTT.

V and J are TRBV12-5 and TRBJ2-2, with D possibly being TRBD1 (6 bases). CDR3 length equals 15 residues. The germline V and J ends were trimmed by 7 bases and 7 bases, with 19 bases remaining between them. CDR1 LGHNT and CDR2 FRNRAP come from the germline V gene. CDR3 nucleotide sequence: TGTGCTAGTGCCCCGGGACAAGGTGGGCTCGGGGAGCTGTTTTTT. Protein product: CASAPGQGGLGELFF.

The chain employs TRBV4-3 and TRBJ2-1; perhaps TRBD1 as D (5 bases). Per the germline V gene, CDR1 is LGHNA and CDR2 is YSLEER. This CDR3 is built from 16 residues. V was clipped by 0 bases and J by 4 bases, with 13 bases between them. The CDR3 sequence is CASSQDGTNRYNEQFF. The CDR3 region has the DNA TGCGCCAGCAGCCAAGATGGTACGAACAGGTACAATGAGCAGTTCTTC.